Below are 5 T cell receptor beta chains sequenced from a single sample in a study of identifying expanded T cells in peripheral blood. Libraries were prepared by immunoSEQ multiplex PCR; TCRdb keeps only in-frame clonotypes and omits some of them. The sample records under 120,000 clones, approximately 90% being singletons. Sequencing was performed on blood. These receptors were taken from a person aged 18 to 70 in good health.

This clone was observed a few times. This chain connects TRBV7-9 to TRBJ1-6; 9 nucleotides match TRBD1. CDR3 length: 14 residues. J gave up 13 bases and V 4 bases, and 8 bases lay outside the gene matches. Germline V gene lookup returns CDR1 SEHNR and CDR2 FQNEAQ (reference sequence). The CDR3 loop reads CASSSGQGSIPLHF. Here the CDR3 DNA reads TGTGCCAGCAGCTCGGGACAGGGAAGTATCCCCCTCCACTTT.

This rearrangement joins TRBV11-1 to TRBJ1-2; 11 nucleotides match TRBD1. The CDR3 length is 18 residues. Unmatched junction bases numbered 10, after V lost 4 bases and J lost 0 bases. Germline CDR1 is SGHAT and CDR2 is FQDESV (reference sequence). This CDR3 is CASSSLPPGQGANYGYTF. In nucleotides, the CDR3 is TGTGCCAGCAGCTCCTTACCGCCGGGACAGGGGGCTAACTATGGCTACACCTTC.

In regard to this clone: A read error may account for a junction end that differs from germline. V is TRBV5-4 and J is TRBJ2-5; 15 bases map to TRBD2. CDR3 length: 12 residues. Per the germline V gene, CDR1 is SGHNT and CDR2 is YYREEE (reference sequence). The CDR3 region is CASSIGTSGGNF. CDR3 coding DNA: TGTGCCAGCAGCATCGGGACTAGCGGGGGGAACTTC.

The CDR3 DNA follows: TGTGCCAGTAGCCACCCGGGAACGAATTCCTACGAGCAGTACTTC. Amino acids: CASSHPGTNSYEQYF. This rearrangement joins TRBV19 to TRBJ2-7; the D gene is possibly TRBD2 (5 bases). This CDR3 is built from 15 residues. CDR1 and CDR2 (germline): LNHDA, SQIVND (reference sequence). V lost 6 bases and J lost 1, with 16 bases in between.

This clone was counted a single time. The J gene is TRBJ2-7, the V gene TRBV4-3; 9 positions agree with TRBD1. Trimming removed 0 bases from V and 4 bases from J; junction bases left unmatched: 7. Germline values: CDR1 LGHNA, CDR2 YSLEER. This CDR3 has 16 residues. CDR3: CASSQESLDRGYEQYF. For the CDR3, the DNA is TGCGCCAGCAGCCAAGAAAGTTTGGACAGGGGATACGAGCAGTACTTC.